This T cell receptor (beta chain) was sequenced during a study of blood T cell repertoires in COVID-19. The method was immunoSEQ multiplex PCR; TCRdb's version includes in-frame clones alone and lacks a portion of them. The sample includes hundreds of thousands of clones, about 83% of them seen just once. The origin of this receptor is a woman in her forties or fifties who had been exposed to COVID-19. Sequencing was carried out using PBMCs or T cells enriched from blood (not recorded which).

DNA for the CDR3: TGCGCCAGCAGCTTGACACTAGCGGGGGCCGTTACCTACAATGAGCAGTTCTTC. Translated: CASSLTLAGAVTYNEQFF. The rearrangement joins TRBV5-1 to TRBJ2-1; 11 nucleotides line up with TRBD2. V shed 1 base and J 2 bases; nucleotides not matched to a gene: 8. Germline values: CDR1 SGHRS, CDR2 YFSETQ. The length of the CDR3 is 18 residues.